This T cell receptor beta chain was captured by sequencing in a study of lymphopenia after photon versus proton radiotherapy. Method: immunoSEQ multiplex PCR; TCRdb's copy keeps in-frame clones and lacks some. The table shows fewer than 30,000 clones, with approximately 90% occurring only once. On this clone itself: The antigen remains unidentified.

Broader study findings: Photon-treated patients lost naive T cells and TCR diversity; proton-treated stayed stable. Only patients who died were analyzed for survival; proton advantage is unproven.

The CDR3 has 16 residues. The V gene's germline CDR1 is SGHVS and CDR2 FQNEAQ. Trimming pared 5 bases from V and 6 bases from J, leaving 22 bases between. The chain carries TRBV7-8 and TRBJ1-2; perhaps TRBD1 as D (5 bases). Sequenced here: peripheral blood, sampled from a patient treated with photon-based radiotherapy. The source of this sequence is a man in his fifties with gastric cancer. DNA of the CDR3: TGTGCCAGCAGCCCCCTCCGGAGGGGATCTGTGGATGGCTACACCTTC. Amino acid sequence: CASSPLRRGSVDGYTF.